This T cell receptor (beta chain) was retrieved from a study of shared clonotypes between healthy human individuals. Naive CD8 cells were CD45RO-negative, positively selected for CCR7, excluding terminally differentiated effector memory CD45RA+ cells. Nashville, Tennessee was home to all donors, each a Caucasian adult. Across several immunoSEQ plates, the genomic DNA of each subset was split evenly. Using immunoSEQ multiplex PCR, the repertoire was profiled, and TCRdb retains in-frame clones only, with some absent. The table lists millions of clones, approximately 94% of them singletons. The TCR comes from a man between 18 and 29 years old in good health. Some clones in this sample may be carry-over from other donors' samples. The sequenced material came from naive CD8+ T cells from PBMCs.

CDR3 sequence (DNA): TGTGCCAGCATGGGGCCCCGTGACATTCAGTACTTC. It yields the protein CASMGPRDIQYF. The V gene is TRBV28, the J gene TRBJ2-4, with D possibly TRBD1 on 5 matching bases. Trimming shortened V by 7 bases and J by 8 bases, and 12 bases separated the two germline ends. Per germline, CDR1 MDHEN and CDR2 SYDVKM. The CDR3 consists of 12 residues.